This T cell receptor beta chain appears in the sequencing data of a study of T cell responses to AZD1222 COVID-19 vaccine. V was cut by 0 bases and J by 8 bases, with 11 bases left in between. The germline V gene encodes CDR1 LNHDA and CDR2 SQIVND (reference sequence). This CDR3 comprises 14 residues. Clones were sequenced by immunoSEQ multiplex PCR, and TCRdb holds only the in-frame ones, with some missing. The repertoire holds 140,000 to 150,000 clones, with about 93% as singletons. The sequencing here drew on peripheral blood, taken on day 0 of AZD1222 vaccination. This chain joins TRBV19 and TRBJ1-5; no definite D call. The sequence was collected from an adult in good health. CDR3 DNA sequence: TGTGCCAGTAGTATAGATCAACTCTGGGAGCCCCAGCATTTT. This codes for CASSIDQLWEPQHF.